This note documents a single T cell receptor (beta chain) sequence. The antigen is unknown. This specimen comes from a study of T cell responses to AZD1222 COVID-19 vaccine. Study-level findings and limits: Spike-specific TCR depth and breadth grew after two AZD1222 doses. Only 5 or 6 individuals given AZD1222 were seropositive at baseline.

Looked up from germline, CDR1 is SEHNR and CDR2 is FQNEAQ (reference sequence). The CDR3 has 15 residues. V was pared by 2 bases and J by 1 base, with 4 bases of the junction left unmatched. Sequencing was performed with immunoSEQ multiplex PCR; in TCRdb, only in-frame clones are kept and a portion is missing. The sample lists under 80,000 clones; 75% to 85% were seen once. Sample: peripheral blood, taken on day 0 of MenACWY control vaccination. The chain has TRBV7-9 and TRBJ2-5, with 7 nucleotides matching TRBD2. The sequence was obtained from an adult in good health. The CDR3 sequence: CASSLLERGQETQYF. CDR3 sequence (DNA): TGTGCCAGCAGCTTATTGGAGCGGGGCCAAGAGACCCAGTACTTC.